Included here is one T cell receptor beta chain sequence, with context. This clonotype was counted ten times or more. Its antigen is currently not known. No much larger clonotype is one base removed from it; base qualities were not supplied. TCR beta CDR3 regions were amplified from RNA transcripts. A first-round RT-PCR of the TCR CDR3 used the HTBI primer set with the Qiagen OneStep RT-PCR kit. Libraries were constructed in a second round of multiplex PCR, after which size selection and purification were performed. The libraries were sequenced on an Illumina HiSeq2000 using paired-end 100 bp reads. The paper's processing steps were these. SOAPnuke was used to process the raw data, with reads discarded if the reads contained adapters or uncalled bases, had a mean Phred below 15, or lacked an exact constant-primer or identifier match. COPE v1.2.5 was used to merge high-quality paired reads, and clonotypes were defined as unique nucleotide sequences. MiTCR v1.1 was used to align clonotypes to the IMGT TRBV, TRBD and TRBJ reference segments. Only V-J combinations with frequency above 0.0001, covering about 99% of repertoires, were analysed. The TCS score was defined as F50 (clonal expansion) divided by E x V (chaos), with BLOSUM62-based TCRdist calculated between CDR3 peptides within each V-J. Welch's t-statistics and random forest reduced around 550 V-J features to about 13, which were used in a naive Bayes classifier (R e1071). TCRdb trimmed public reads at Q25 via fastp, called clones via MiXCR and kept in-frame beta chains. Under each unique CDR3 protein, matching rows form one entry showing the most common genes and DNA. These V and J calls originate from TCRdb's pipeline instead of the authors' own analysis. Counted in this sample were roughly 300,000 distinct CDR3 sequences; under 25% of them appeared once. The biggest ten clones account for around half of the sample.

This sample was taken from a study of T cells in Graves' hyperthyroidism and ophthalmopathy (dated by TCRdb to between 2018 and 2021). The study in broad terms: Peripheral blood samples were taken at the time of initial diagnosis, prior to any treatment. TCR V-J signatures able to tell the groups apart were searched for in a discovery cohort of approximately 95 patients, of whom about 40 had Graves' ophthalmopathy and around 58 had stable Graves' hyperthyroidism. Prospective prediction of ophthalmopathy was tested in an independent validation cohort of fewer than 20 hyperthyroidism patients and some 17 patients who later progressed to ophthalmopathy. The 85 to 100 discovery patients were randomly split 7:3 into training and test sets. In several Graves' hyperthyroidism patients, the study also compared T-cell repertoires from thyroid tissue with T-cell repertoires from blood. Following sampling, methimazole starting at 30 mg daily was given to hyperthyroidism patients, and high-dose intravenous methylprednisolone was given to ophthalmopathy patients. TCR Vbeta CDR3 sequencing of 140 or so peripheral blood samples (under 45 ophthalmopathy, some 75 hyperthyroidism and roughly 17 progressor patients) is reported in the paper. Beyond this particular receptor, the publication reports: No statistical method was used to set the sample size in advance, and investigators knew the group allocation. Most expanded thyroid clonotypes (frequency above 0.001) were also detected in blood, a finding suggesting that blood repertoires may reflect thyroid immune responses. A model built on a 13 V-J signature distinguished ophthalmopathy from stable hyperthyroidism, reaching about 89% sensitivity and about 81% specificity in cross-validation and 80%/75% in testing. In validation, progression to ophthalmopathy was predicted by the model with 55% to 71% sensitivity and nearly 75% specificity, a median of roughly 6.4 months before onset.

A patient counted as having stable Graves' hyperthyroidism if no progression to ophthalmopathy occurred over 18 months of follow-up. Hyperthyroidism patients were newly diagnosed, with disease duration under 2 months, and aged 18 to 65 years. The study excluded patients with uncontrolled infections, other autoimmune diseases, pregnancy or lactation. Diagnoses were established on the basis of clinical symptoms, serum thyroxine and TRAb, thyroid ultrasound, and orbital computed tomography. PBMCs were isolated from about 10 ml of fresh peripheral blood by Ficoll-Paque density gradient centrifugation. Trizol reagent was used to extract total RNA, and RNA quality was then checked on an Agilent 2100 Bioanalyzer. This clonotype originated in a woman aged 45-60 years with Graves' hyperthyroidism. The sample comprised blood.

The CDR3 in this case is CASSPPQLARDNEQFF. The nucleotide sequence is TGTGCCAGCAGCCCACCCCAACTAGCGAGGGACAATGAGCAGTTCTTC. Rearrangement joined TRBV7-3 to TRBJ2-1; TRBD2 aligns with 7 central bases. The CDR3 holds 16 amino acids from the cysteine to the phenylalanine. Just CDR3 DNA is preserved here, 48 bases in frame from base 1. Based on the germline V gene, the CDR1 and CDR2 sequences are SGHTA and FQGTGA. V ends up 5 bases short and J 5 bases short, with an unmatched junction base count of 12.